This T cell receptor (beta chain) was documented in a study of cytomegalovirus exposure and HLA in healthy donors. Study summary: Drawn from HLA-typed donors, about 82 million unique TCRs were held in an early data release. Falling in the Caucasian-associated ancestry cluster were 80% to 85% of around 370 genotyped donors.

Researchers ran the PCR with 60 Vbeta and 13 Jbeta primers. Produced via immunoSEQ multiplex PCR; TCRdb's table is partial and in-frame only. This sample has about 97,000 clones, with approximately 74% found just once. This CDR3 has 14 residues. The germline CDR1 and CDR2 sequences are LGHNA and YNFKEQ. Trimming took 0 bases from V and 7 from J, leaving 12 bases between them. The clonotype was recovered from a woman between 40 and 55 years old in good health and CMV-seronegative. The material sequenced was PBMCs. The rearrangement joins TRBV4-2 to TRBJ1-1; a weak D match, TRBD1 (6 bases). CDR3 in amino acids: CASSQESRTVEAFF. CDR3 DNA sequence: TGTGCCAGCAGCCAAGAGTCACGGACAGTTGAAGCTTTCTTT.